A single sample is the source of the 19 T cell receptor beta chains below, sequenced in a study of T cells after yellow fever vaccination. TCRdb analysed the 5' RACE reads with MiXCR anew, one entry per CDR3 protein. The sample contains 200,000 to 300,000 distinct CDR3 sequences, over 3% of which appear only once. Source: PBMCs, taken 15 days after the yellow fever booster vaccination. The receptors shown here come from a young man who received the YFV17D yellow fever vaccine.

This clonotype was counted at least ten times. The chain couples TRBV7-7 to TRBJ1-3, with 8 bases aligning to TRBD1. The CDR3 consists of 17 residues. The germline CDR1 and CDR2 sequences are SSHAT and FNYEAQ (reference sequence). V gave up 0 bases and J gave up 3 bases; unmatched junction bases: 7. The CDR3 coding sequence is TGTGCCAGCAGCTTAGCGCCCGGGACAGGAATTGGAAACACCATATATTTT. It yields the protein CASSLAPGTGIGNTIYF.

This clonotype was picked up many times. The V call is TRBV9, the J call TRBJ2-2; 15 nucleotides match TRBD2. With 2 bases clipped from V and 9 bases from J, the junction kept 5 bases outside the gene matches. Germline V gene data show CDR1 as SGDLS and CDR2 as YYNGEE. This CDR3 spans 16 amino acids. The CDR3 bases are TGTGCCAGCAGCGTCGGGACTAGCGGGGGGCCTCGGGAGCTGTTTTTT. Encoded protein: CASSVGTSGGPRELFF.

The chain's CDR3 is CASSLQGAISYEQYF. CDR3 bases: TGCGCCAGCAGCTTACAGGGGGCGATCTCCTACGAGCAGTACTTC. The V and J genes are TRBV5-1 and TRBJ2-7, with 9 bases that match TRBD1. Trimming took 2 bases from V and 0 from J; bases not matched to a gene: 3. The CDR3 is made up of 15 amino acids. The germline V gene has CDR1 SGHRS and CDR2 YFSETQ.

For this clonotype: Since a much larger clone is just one base distant, this may be a read error. V and J are TRBV10-1 and TRBJ2-3; D may match TRBD1 or TRBD2 (6 bases each). The germline V gene has CDR1 WNHNN and CDR2 SYGVQD (reference sequence). The CDR3 runs to 13 residues. The CDR3 nucleotides are TGCGCCAGCAGTCAGTCGGGGGCGGTTACGCAGTATTTT. Amino acid sequence: CASSQSGAVTQYF.

This clonotype was counted at least ten times. The chain couples TRBV20-1 to TRBJ2-3; tentatively, D is TRBD2 (6 bases). Between the trimmed V and J ends, which lost 4 bases and 2 bases, there was a span of 13 bases. The CDR3 is made up of 14 amino acids. CDR1 and CDR2 (germline): DFQATT, SNEGSKA (reference sequence). The CDR3 DNA follows: TGCAGTGCTAAGCCCCGGGACTCCACAGATACGCAGTATTTT. Amino acids: CSAKPRDSTDTQYF.

This clonotype was observed at least ten times. This chain uses TRBV20-1 with TRBJ2-1; 7 nucleotides match TRBD2. The CDR3 runs to 12 residues. The V gene's germline CDR1 is DFQATT and CDR2 SNEGSKA (reference sequence). The CDR3 loop reads CSSKIGGNEQFF. The CDR3 DNA reads TGCAGCTCCAAAATCGGGGGGAATGAGCAGTTCTTC.

The table lists this clonotype with many counts. The chain combines TRBV20-1 with TRBJ2-7; either TRBD1 or TRBD2 may fit D (5 bases each). Per germline, CDR1 DFQATT and CDR2 SNEGSKA (reference sequence). The CDR3 runs to 12 residues. Trimming took 8 bases from V and 0 from J, leaving 11 bases between them. The DNA for the CDR3 is TGCAGTCCAACGGGACCCTCCTACGAGCAGTACTTC. Encoded protein: CSPTGPSYEQYF.

This clonotype was seen ten or more times. The gene calls are TRBV7-3 and TRBJ1-6; TRBD1 agrees at 7 bases. Germline lookup yields CDR1 SGHTA and CDR2 FQGTGA. The CDR3 runs to 15 residues. With V trimmed by 3 bases and J by 7 bases, 6 bases remained unmatched. CDR3 loop: CASSLGQSQNSPLHF. The CDR3 coding sequence is TGTGCCAGCAGCTTGGGACAGTCCCAAAATTCACCCCTCCACTTT.

This clonotype was seen repeatedly, ten times or more. The chain couples TRBV5-4 to TRBJ2-7, with D perhaps TRBD1 (6 bases). V was clipped by 4 bases and J by 2 bases, with 7 bases between them. The germline V gene has CDR1 SGHNT and CDR2 YYREEE (reference sequence). The CDR3 has 12 amino acids. DNA of the CDR3: TGTGCCAGCAGCGGGGACACCTACGAGCAGTACTTC. Residues: CASSGDTYEQYF.

This clonotype has a count of ten or more. The chain employs TRBV7-3 and TRBJ2-3, with no clear D. Germline CDR1 is SGHTA and CDR2 is FQGTGA. The CDR3 has 14 residues. Trimming pared 3 bases from V and 5 bases from J, leaving 12 bases between. Here the CDR3 DNA reads TGTGCCAGCAGCTTTGGCGGCTCTAAAGATACGCAGTATTTT. Its protein product is CASSFGGSKDTQYF. Together with reference TRBV7-3 and TRBJ2-3, the CDR3 gives the full variable domain: GAGVSQTPSNKVTEKGKYVELRCDPISGHTALYWYRQSLGQGPEFLIYFQGTGAADDSGLPNDRFFAVRPEGSVSTLKIQRTERGDSAVYLCASSFGGSKDTQYFGPGTRLTVL.

Ten or more counts support this clonotype. The V gene is TRBV7-2, the J gene TRBJ2-1, with TRBD2 matching 8 bases. The J segment lost 10 bases and the V segment lost 5 bases, leaving 16 bases of the junction unmatched. Germline V gives CDR1 SGHTA, CDR2 FQGNSA. CDR3 length: 16 residues. The CDR3 protein is CASSASLLAGPGEQFF. As DNA, the CDR3 is TGTGCCAGCAGCGCCTCTCTCCTAGCGGGCCCCGGGGAGCAGTTCTTC.

This clonotype was picked up many times. The chain has TRBV7-2 and TRBJ2-3; 9 nucleotides agree with TRBD2. Unmatched junction bases numbered 9, after V lost 6 bases and J lost 5 bases. There are 15 residues in the CDR3. Per germline, CDR1 SGHTA and CDR2 FQGNSA. The CDR3 reads CASSSLAGWEDTQYF. The DNA for the CDR3 is TGTGCCAGCAGTTCCCTAGCGGGGTGGGAAGATACGCAGTATTTT.

This clonotype was recorded at least ten times. This chain joins TRBV7-9 and TRBJ1-1; 8 bases are shared with TRBD1. V lost 7 bases and J lost 6; bases outside the gene matches: 4. CDR3 length: 12 residues. Germline CDR1 reads SEHNR; CDR2 reads FQNEAQ (reference sequence). The CDR3 spells CASTQTGAEAFF. CDR3 DNA: TGTGCCAGCACCCAGACAGGGGCTGAAGCTTTCTTT.

This clonotype was recorded many times. The rearrangement uses TRBV27 and TRBJ1-2; 9 positions agree with TRBD1. The CDR3 length is 13 residues. The ends lost 2 bases at V and 8 bases at J; junction bases unmatched: 3. The germline gives CDR1 MNHEY, CDR2 SMNVEV (reference sequence). This chain's CDR3 is CASSLTGGWGYTF. The CDR3 coding sequence is TGTGCCAGCAGTTTAACAGGGGGCTGGGGCTACACCTTC.

This clonotype was seen many times. The chain joins TRBV7-9 to TRBJ2-7, with D unresolved. V shed 1 base and J shed 5 bases, with 6 bases lying between them. The length of the CDR3 is 12 residues. Germline V gene lookup returns CDR1 SEHNR and CDR2 FQNEAQ (reference sequence). CDR3 loop: CASSLGIDEQYV. DNA for the CDR3: TGTGCCAGCAGCTTAGGTATCGACGAGCAGTACGTC.

Many counts were recorded for this clonotype. The V and J genes are TRBV4-3 and TRBJ1-2; D remains ambiguous. CDR1 and CDR2 (germline): LGHNA, YSLEER. The CDR3 has 15 residues. Between the trimmed V and J ends, which lost 0 bases and 7 bases, there was a span of 15 bases. Written as DNA, the CDR3 is TGCGCCAGCAGCCAAGACTTGGTCCCATTATCTGGCTACACCTTC. Translation gives CASSQDLVPLSGYTF.

This clonotype was counted ten times or more. The chain has TRBV27 and TRBJ1-2, with 7 nucleotides matching TRBD1. The germline V gene has CDR1 MNHEY and CDR2 SMNVEV (reference sequence). The length of the CDR3 is 14 residues. J gave up 4 bases and V 2 bases, and 4 bases lay outside the gene matches. The CDR3 loop reads CASSLKGASYGYTF. In nucleotides, the CDR3 is TGTGCCAGCAGTTTAAAGGGGGCAAGCTATGGCTACACCTTC.

The chain recombines TRBV30 with TRBJ1-4; 7 positions match TRBD1. Per germline, CDR1 GTSNPN and CDR2 SVGIG (reference sequence). The CDR3 has 14 amino acids. V lost 0 bases to trimming and J lost 2 bases; unmatched junction nucleotides: 0. CDR3 residues: CAWSVGGTNEKLFF. The CDR3 bases are TGTGCCTGGAGTGTAGGGGGCACTAATGAAAAACTGTTTTTT.

This clonotype came up many times. This chain connects TRBV12-3 or TRBV12-4 to TRBJ1-6; 10 positions match TRBD1. J lost 7 bases, V lost 4 bases, and 4 bases had no gene match. The CDR3 has 15 residues. CDR3 loop: CASSSRTGGNSPLHF. CDR3 coding DNA: TGTGCCAGCAGTTCGAGGACAGGGGGGAATTCACCCCTCCACTTT.